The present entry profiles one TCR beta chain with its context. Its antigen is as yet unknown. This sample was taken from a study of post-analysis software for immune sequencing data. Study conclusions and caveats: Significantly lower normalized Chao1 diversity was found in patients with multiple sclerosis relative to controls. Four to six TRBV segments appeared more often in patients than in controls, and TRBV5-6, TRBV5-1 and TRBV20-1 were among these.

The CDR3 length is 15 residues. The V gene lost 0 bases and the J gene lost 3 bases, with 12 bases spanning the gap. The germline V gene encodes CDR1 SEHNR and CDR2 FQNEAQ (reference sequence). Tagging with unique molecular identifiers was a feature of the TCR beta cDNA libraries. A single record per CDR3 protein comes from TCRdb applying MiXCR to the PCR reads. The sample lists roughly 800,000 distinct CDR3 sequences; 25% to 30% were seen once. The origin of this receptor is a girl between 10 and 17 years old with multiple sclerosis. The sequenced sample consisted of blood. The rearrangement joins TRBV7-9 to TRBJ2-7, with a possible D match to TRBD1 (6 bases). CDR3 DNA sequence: TGTGCCAGCAGCTTAGCGCGAGGGACAAACTACGAGCAGTACTTC. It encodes CASSLARGTNYEQYF.